One T cell receptor beta chain is described in this entry. TCRdb recomputed calls from the reads with MiXCR, one row per CDR3 protein. This sample has 29,000 or so distinct CDR3 sequences, with 15% to 20% found just once. The source of the sample is a study of patients with pleural tuberculosis. The specimen was peripheral blood. The receptor's source is a human donor with pleural tuberculosis.

The CDR3 DNA follows: TGCGCCAGCAGCCGCACCCGGACAGGCGATAGCTCCTACGAGCAGTACTTC. Its translation: CASSRTRTGDSSYEQYF. The chain links TRBV4-3 to TRBJ2-7, with 7 positions matching TRBD1. This CDR3 comprises 17 residues. The germline V gene encodes CDR1 LGHNA and CDR2 YSLEER. V trimming: 4 bases; J trimming: 0 bases; junction bases outside the gene matches: 12.